The clone carrying this T cell receptor (beta chain) was observed a few times. Its antigen is not known. The source of the sample is a study of T cell repertoires in cytomegalovirus infection. On the study more broadly: Indicated by public TCR beta signatures were CMV infection and matching HLA type. General study points: CMV-specific TCR beta clonotypes restricted by HLA-C dominated the ex vivo response. Cumulative frequency (of public TCR beta family members) identified carriers of CMV plus the relevant HLA.

Via MiXCR, TCRdb re-called the reads, giving one row per CDR3 protein. The sample consists of approximately 130,000 distinct CDR3 sequences, approximately 9.2% of them appearing once. This CDR3 has 13 residues. Trimming removed 4 bases from V and 5 bases from J, with 12 bases in between. Germline V gives CDR1 SGDLS, CDR2 YYNGEE. Sample: PBMCs. The receptor was isolated from a human donor in good health (CMV status not recorded). Some clones in this sample may be carry-over from other donors' samples. The rearrangement joins TRBV9 to TRBJ1-1; D unresolved. CDR3 region: CASSLDLGTEAFF. As DNA, the CDR3 is TGTGCCAGCAGCTTGGACCTTGGGACTGAAGCTTTCTTT. Drawing the rest from reference TRBV9 and TRBJ1-1, the complete variable domain is DSGVTQTPKHLITATGQRVTLRCSPRSGDLSVYWYQQSLDQGLQFLIQYYNGEERAKGNILERFSAQQFPDLHSELNLSSLELGDSALYFCASSLDLGTEAFFGQGTRLTVV.